A selection of T cell receptor beta chains follows, all from one sample in a study of blood T cell repertoires in COVID-19. Produced via immunoSEQ multiplex PCR; TCRdb's table is partial and in-frame only. This table has 170,000 or so clones, roughly four fifths appearing once. The source material was peripheral blood. These receptor sequences come from a woman aged 70-85 years with COVID-19, enrolled during active disease. The CDR3 runs from the conserved cysteine through the conserved F or W. D genes are given only for firm matches. Not all rows give a size; the values are once, few, many and, for expanded clones, a class.

TRBD1 | TRBJ2-2 | TRBV19 | . | CASRQGQGAGELFF | TGTGCCAGTAGACAAGGACAGGGTGCCGGGGAGCTGTTTTTT
TRBD2 | TRBJ2-1 | TRBV27 | . | CASRLTSGYYNEQFF | TGTGCCAGCAGGTTGACTAGCGGGTACTACAATGAGCAGTTCTTC
TRBD2 | TRBJ2-1 | TRBV5-1 | . | CASSLANVAGGREQFF | TGCGCCAGCAGCTTGGCCAATGTAGCGGGAGGGCGGGAGCAGTTCTTC
TRBD1 | TRBJ1-4 | TRBV28 | . | CASSFRGTGGEKLFF | TGTGCCAGCAGTTTCCGCGGGACAGGGGGTGAAAAACTGTTTTTT
. | TRBJ2-2 | TRBV5-1 | . | CASSNQRINTGELFF | TGCGCCAGCAGCAATCAGAGGATCAACACCGGGGAGCTGTTTTTT
. | TRBJ1-5 | TRBV12-3/TRBV12-4 | once | CASSSAQNQPQHF | TGTGCCAGCAGTTCGGCACAGAATCAGCCCCAGCATTTT
. | TRBJ1-5 | TRBV28 | . | CASSLRGIGYQPQHF | TGTGCCAGCAGTTTACGGGGGATCGGGTATCAGCCCCAGCATTTT
TRBD1 | TRBJ2-7 | TRBV7-9 | few | CASSLAGTGGYEQYF | TGTGCCAGCAGCTTAGCCGGGACAGGGGGCTACGAGCAGTACTTC
. | TRBJ2-2 | TRBV5-1 | . | CASRSTNTGELFF | TGCGCCAGCAGGTCTACGAACACCGGGGAGCTGTTTTTT
TRBD2 | TRBJ2-1 | TRBV6-1 | few | CASSGGASGAILSYNEQFF | TGTGCCAGCAGTGGCGGGGCTAGCGGCGCTATACTCTCCTACAATGAGCAGTTCTTC
TRBD2 | TRBJ2-7 | TRBV7-2 | . | CASKASGSNYEQYF | TGTGCCAGCAAAGCCAGCGGGAGTAACTACGAGCAGTACTTC
. | TRBJ2-2 | TRBV6-2/TRBV6-3 | . | CASSYDRLTGELFF | TGTGCCAGCAGTTACGACAGGTTGACCGGGGAGCTGTTTTTT
. | TRBJ2-1 | TRBV30 | few | CAWKTEDQRLNEQFF | TGTGCCTGGAAAACCGAGGACCAGCGACTAAATGAGCAGTTCTTC
. | TRBJ2-5 | TRBV7-2 | . | CASSLDSRKETQYF | TGTGCCAGCAGCTTAGACAGTAGAAAAGAGACCCAGTACTTC
. | TRBJ2-7 | TRBV7-3 | . | CASSQGSNYEQYF | TGTGCCAGCAGCCAGGGAAGTAACTACGAGCAGTACTTC
TRBD1 | TRBJ2-7 | TRBV5-1 | . | CASSSSPGTGSYEQYF | TGCGCCAGCAGCTCCAGTCCCGGGACAGGGTCCTACGAGCAGTACTTC
. | TRBJ2-7 | TRBV9 | . | CASSPTTLSYEQYF | TGTGCCAGCAGCCCGACGACTCTATCCTACGAGCAGTACTTC
TRBD2 | TRBJ2-3 | TRBV9 | . | CASSLTTPGLAGEGYTDTQYF | TGTGCCAGCAGCTTGACAACCCCGGGACTAGCGGGAGAAGGGTACACAGATACGCAGTATTTT